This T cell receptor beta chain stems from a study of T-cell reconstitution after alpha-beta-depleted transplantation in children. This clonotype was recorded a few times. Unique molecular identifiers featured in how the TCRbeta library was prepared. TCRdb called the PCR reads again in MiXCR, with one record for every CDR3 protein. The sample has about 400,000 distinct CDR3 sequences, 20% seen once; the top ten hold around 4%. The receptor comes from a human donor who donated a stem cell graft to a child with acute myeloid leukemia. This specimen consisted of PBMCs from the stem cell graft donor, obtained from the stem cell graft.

CDR3 residues: CASSTPYVMTSGRAPNEQFF. CDR3 nucleotide sequence: TGTGCCAGCAGTACCCCGTACGTCATGACTAGCGGGAGGGCGCCCAATGAGCAGTTCTTC. This sequence joins TRBV28 and TRBJ2-1; 14 bases line up with TRBD2. This CDR3 has 20 residues. Trimming at V came to 5 bases and at J to 6 bases, leaving 18 bases not matched to a gene. The germline V gene encodes CDR1 MDHEN and CDR2 SYDVKM.